Below, 27 T cell receptor beta chains from the same sample are listed, as sequenced in a study of blood T cell repertoires in COVID-19. The protocol was immunoSEQ multiplex PCR, while the TCRdb copy is restricted to in-frame clones and leaves out a portion. The table shows 400,000 to 550,000 clones, with around nine tenths occurring only once. Material for sequencing was peripheral blood. The receptor source for this set is a woman under 40 with acute or convalescent COVID-19.

The chain couples TRBV2 to TRBJ1-6; 11 bases map to TRBD1. V lost 6 bases and J lost 14; bases outside the gene matches: 9. CDR3 length equals 14 residues. Germline loops: CDR1 SNHLY, CDR2 FYNNEI. CDR3 region: CASRAGQGGSALHF. CDR3 bases: TGTGCCAGCAGAGCGGGACAGGGGGGATCGGCCCTCCACTTT.

The chain links TRBV27 to TRBJ2-2; tentative D call: TRBD1 (5 bases). Germline values: CDR1 MNHEY, CDR2 SMNVEV (reference sequence). The V end lost 6 bases, the J end lost 3 bases, and 17 bases lay between the germline ends. This CDR3 contains 16 residues. The CDR3 nucleotides are TGTGCCAGCAGGATCCAAACAGGTGGCGACACCGGGGAGCTGTTTTTT. Amino acids: CASRIQTGGDTGELFF.

CDR3 bases: TGTGCCAGCAGTGAACTAGACGGACAGGGGCGTCAGCCCCAGCATTTT. Protein sequence: CASSELDGQGRQPQHF. V and J are TRBV2 and TRBJ1-5, with 9 bases aligning to TRBD1. Germline-derived CDR1 and CDR2 are SNHLY and FYNNEI. This CDR3 has 16 residues. V trimming: 2 bases; J trimming: 6 bases; junction bases outside the gene matches: 8.

The chain is built from TRBV28 and TRBJ2-7; 10 positions agree with TRBD1. The CDR3 sequence is 15 residues long. Trimming took 6 bases from V and 6 from J; bases not matched to a gene: 11. Germline V gene data show CDR1 as MDHEN and CDR2 as SYDVKM. Here the CDR3 DNA reads TGTGCCAGCAGAACCGGGACAGGGGTTTTCGCCGAGCAGTACTTC. Translating gives CASRTGTGVFAEQYF.

The gene calls are TRBV7-9 and TRBJ1-1; no firm D call. Trimming pared 2 bases from V and 5 bases from J, leaving 9 bases between. Germline V gene data show CDR1 as SEHNR and CDR2 as FQNEAQ (reference sequence). This CDR3 spans 13 amino acids. The CDR3 region has the DNA TGTGCCAGCAGCTTATCGGTCAGGACTGAAGCTTTCTTT. Translation: CASSLSVRTEAFF.

This chain connects TRBV9 to TRBJ2-7; possibly TRBD1 for D (6 bases). The germline CDR1 and CDR2 sequences are SGDLS and YYNGEE. The CDR3 length is 13 residues. V lost 2 bases and J lost 5, with 11 bases in between. CDR3 in amino acids: CASSVRGFDEQYF. In nucleotides, the CDR3 is TGTGCCAGCAGCGTCAGGGGATTCGACGAGCAGTACTTC.

This clone was detected once. V is TRBV30 and J is TRBJ2-7; D is perhaps TRBD2 (5 bases). Germline V gene sequence: CDR1 GTSNPN, CDR2 SVGIG (reference sequence). V lost 2 bases, J lost 6 bases, and 8 bases lay in between. The CDR3 runs to 11 residues. The chain's CDR3 is CAWSPRGEQYF. The CDR3 DNA is TGTGCCTGGAGTCCCCGGGGCGAGCAGTACTTC.

The chain has TRBV2 and TRBJ1-2, with 7 bases identical to TRBD1. Germline V gene data show CDR1 as SNHLY and CDR2 as FYNNEI. The CDR3 loop spans 13 amino acids. The trim removed 6 bases at V and 4 bases at J, leaving 5 bases unmatched. DNA of the CDR3: TGTGCCAGCAGCGTCAGACAGGGCTATGGCTACACCTTC. Translation: CASSVRQGYGYTF.

V usage is TRBV30 and J usage is TRBJ2-5; TRBD2 matches at 14 bases. The V segment lost 5 bases and the J segment 5 bases; nucleotides outside the gene matches: 4. The CDR3 is 14 amino acids. Germline V gene lookup returns CDR1 GTSNPN and CDR2 SVGIG (reference sequence). The CDR3 DNA reads as TGTGCCTGGGGACTAGCGGGGGGTTGGGAGACCCAGTACTTC. Translating it yields CAWGLAGGWETQYF.

The rearrangement uses TRBV19 and TRBJ1-5, with 7 bases identical to TRBD1. The CDR3 contains 14 residues. Germline-derived CDR1 and CDR2 are LNHDA and SQIVND (reference sequence). V lost 6 bases and J lost 2; bases outside the gene matches: 4. The CDR3 region has the DNA TGTGCCAGTAGGAAAACAGGGGGCAATCAGCCCCAGCATTTT. This encodes CASRKTGGNQPQHF.

As regards this clone: Possible read error: a much larger clone is one base away. The chain employs TRBV10-2 and TRBJ1-5; the match to TRBD1 covers 9 bases. After removal of 4 bases from V and 2 bases from J, the junction contained 0 bases not matched to a gene. Germline lookup yields CDR1 WSHSY and CDR2 SAAADI. The CDR3 has 14 amino acids. The CDR3: CASSGTGGNQPQHF. The CDR3 region has the DNA TGCGCCAGCAGTGGGACAGGGGGCAATCAGCCCCAGCATTTT.

This chain links TRBV9 with TRBJ2-3; perhaps TRBD2 as D (6 bases). Looked up from germline, CDR1 is SGDLS and CDR2 is YYNGEE. This CDR3 region has 15 residues. Trimming took 3 bases from V and 0 from J, leaving 11 bases between them. The CDR3 coding sequence is TGTGCCAGCAGCGCCTGGGGGACTAGCACAGATACGCAGTATTTT. Translation: CASSAWGTSTDTQYF.

The rearrangement uses TRBV20-1 and TRBJ2-3, with 7 bases lining up with TRBD1. CDR3 length equals 16 residues. Losses at the gene ends were 3 bases for V and 1 base for J; bases not matched to a gene: 10. CDR1 is DFQATT and CDR2 is SNEGSKA in the germline V gene (reference sequence). Here the CDR3 DNA reads TGCAGTGCTAGTGGATCCCGGGACAGACGCACAGATACGCAGTATTTT. Protein sequence: CSASGSRDRRTDTQYF.

This chain joins TRBV7-9 and TRBJ1-6; 7 nucleotides match TRBD1. Per the germline V gene, CDR1 is SEHNR and CDR2 is FQNEAQ (reference sequence). This CDR3 region has 16 residues. With V trimmed by 4 bases and J by 8 bases, 11 bases remained unmatched. The CDR3 is CASSSLSTGYDSPLHF. CDR3 DNA sequence: TGTGCCAGCAGCTCGCTATCGACAGGGTATGATTCACCCCTCCACTTT.

The genes are TRBV2 and TRBJ2-7; D may be TRBD1 (5 bases). The CDR3 runs 14 residues. CDR1 and CDR2 from the germline V gene are SNHLY and FYNNEI. Trimming removed 1 base at V and 3 bases at J, with 10 bases between. The CDR3: CASSEGGPLYEQYF. CDR3 DNA: TGTGCCAGCAGTGAAGGGGGCCCGCTCTACGAGCAGTACTTC.

V and J are TRBV27 and TRBJ1-6; D is unresolved. Germline CDR1 MNHEY, CDR2 SMNVEV (reference sequence). The ends were cut back, 5 bases at V and 11 bases at J, with 16 bases in the middle. The CDR3 is 14 amino acids. DNA for the CDR3: TGTGCCAGCAGTCCCCGAACCGGAGAGACACCCCTCCACTTT. Encoded protein: CASSPRTGETPLHF.

The chain has TRBV30 and TRBJ1-4; D unclear. The CDR3 runs 13 residues. Germline CDR1 reads GTSNPN; CDR2 reads SVGIG (reference sequence). Trimming removed 2 bases at V and 4 bases at J, with 8 bases between. CDR3 nucleotides: TGTGCCTGGAGTCCCAATTTTAATGAAAAACTGTTTTTT. Protein sequence: CAWSPNFNEKLFF.

CDR3: CASSFAAGGHDEQFF. CDR3 nucleotide sequence: TGCGCCAGCAGCTTTGCGGCAGGGGGACACGATGAGCAGTTCTTC. The chain carries TRBV5-1 and TRBJ2-1; 7 nucleotides match TRBD1. The germline V gene has CDR1 SGHRS and CDR2 YFSETQ. The CDR3 covers 15 residues. V gave up 2 bases and J gave up 8 bases; unmatched junction bases: 10.

J is TRBJ2-5 and V is TRBV5-1; 12 bases map to TRBD2. Germline V CDR1 and CDR2: SGHRS, YFSETQ. Trimming cost V 3 bases and J 4 bases; bases outside gene matches: 13. The CDR3 has 18 residues. The CDR3 here is CASSWRKETSGGPETQYF. As DNA, the CDR3 is TGCGCCAGCAGCTGGCGGAAAGAGACTAGCGGGGGACCAGAGACCCAGTACTTC.

This clone was counted once. The chain links TRBV28 to TRBJ2-7; D might be TRBD1 (6 bases). CDR3 size: 15 residues. Trimming removed 6 bases from V and 2 bases from J, with 17 bases in between. Germline lookup yields CDR1 MDHEN and CDR2 SYDVKM. The CDR3 is CASSRRGPLAYEQYF. The CDR3 nucleotides are TGTGCCAGCAGCCGCAGGGGCCCCCTCGCCTACGAGCAGTACTTC.

This clone was observed a single time. This chain joins TRBV18 and TRBJ2-7; 7 bases agree with TRBD1. Per the germline V gene, CDR1 is KGHSH and CDR2 is LQKENI. With V trimmed by 5 bases and J by 1 base, 14 bases remained unmatched. The CDR3 length is 17 residues. For the CDR3, the DNA is TGTGCCAGCTCAGGAGGCTCCGGGACAGCTAGTTCCTACGAGCAGTACTTC. Its protein product is CASSGGSGTASSYEQYF. Using reference TRBV18 and TRBJ2-7 for the parts outside the CDR3, the full variable domain is NAGVMQNPRHLVRRRGQEARLRCSPMKGHSHVYWYRQLPEEGLKFMVYLQKENIIDESGMPKERFSAEFPKEGPSILRIQQVVRGDSAAYFCASSGGSGTASSYEQYFGPGTRLTVT.

V gene TRBV9 combines with J gene TRBJ1-6; 7 bases are shared with TRBD1. V lost 1 base, J lost 7 bases, and 2 bases stayed unmatched. The CDR3 consists of 14 residues. CDR1 is SGDLS, CDR2 YYNGEE, per germline. In DNA form, the CDR3 reads TGTGCCAGCAGCGTATGGGACAGCAATTCACCCCTCCACTTT. Its translation is CASSVWDSNSPLHF.

V usage is TRBV6-1 and J usage is TRBJ1-6; possible D gene TRBD1, 5 bases. The V gene's germline CDR1 is MNHNS and CDR2 SASEGT. V shed 3 bases and J shed 9 bases, with 12 bases lying between them. The CDR3 has 14 amino acids. The CDR3 DNA reads as TGTGCCAGCAGTGACCGGCAGGGTGGTTCACCCCTCCACTTT. It specifies CASSDRQGGSPLHF.

The chain carries TRBV7-3 and TRBJ2-3, with D possibly being TRBD1 (5 bases). V was pared by 6 bases and J by 2 bases, with 18 bases between. Germline CDR1 reads SGHTA; CDR2 reads FQGTGA. The CDR3 totals 16 residues. CDR3 coding DNA: TGTGCCAGCAGTTGGGGAAGGGGCAGGCTCACAGATACGCAGTATTTT. This translates into CASSWGRGRLTDTQYF.

The chain recombines TRBV6-5 with TRBJ1-1; the match to TRBD1 covers 8 bases. V was pared by 7 bases and J by 1 base, with 5 bases of the junction left unmatched. The V gene's germline CDR1 is MNHEY and CDR2 SVGAGI. The CDR3 extends over 14 amino acids. For the CDR3, the DNA is TGTGCCAGCAATTCCGGGACAGGGAACACTGAAGCTTTCTTT. Protein sequence: CASNSGTGNTEAFF.

This clone turned up a few times. The chain recombines TRBV9 with TRBJ2-3, with 11 bases that match TRBD2. The CDR3 extends over 17 amino acids. Trimming at V came to 0 bases and at J to 3 bases, leaving 6 bases not matched to a gene. Germline V lookup: CDR1 SGDLS, CDR2 YYNGEE. CDR3: CASSVEGTSGKTDTQYF. The CDR3 DNA follows: TGTGCCAGCAGCGTAGAGGGGACTAGCGGTAAAACAGATACGCAGTATTTT.

The chain is built from TRBV6-1 and TRBJ1-6, with D perhaps matching TRBD1 (5 bases). V was cut by 3 bases and J by 7 bases, with 16 bases left in between. The CDR3 contains 16 residues. Germline assignment: CDR1 MNHNS and CDR2 SASEGT. Here the CDR3 reads CASSDGGGRINSPLHF. The CDR3 nucleotides read TGTGCCAGCAGTGATGGGGGGGGGAGAATAAATTCACCCCTCCACTTT.